This record covers a single TCR beta chain. What it binds is not known. This sample is part of a study of blood T cells in healthy people across ages. Study results and limitations: Lack of knowledge of donor CMV status possibly confounded expanded clonotype changes. Higher naive T cell percentage went strongly together with higher TCR beta diversity.

The people who gave samples were healthy Caucasians from Russia, aged roughly 6 to 95. A second roughly 6 to 12 cycle PCR used barcoded and J-beta primers. TCRdb passed the 5' RACE reads through MiXCR, listing each CDR3 protein once. This sample has about 780,000 distinct CDR3 sequences, with 46% found just once. The clonotype comes from an elderly man in good health. What was sequenced was blood.

The CDR3 nucleotides read TGTGCCAGCAGCTTAAGCGGGCATTACGAGCAGTACTTC. Amino acids: CASSLSGHYEQYF. The chain employs TRBV7-3 and TRBJ2-4; maybe TRBD2 (5 bases). The better agreement between TRBJ2-7 and the DNA end casts doubt on the J call. Germline-derived CDR1 and CDR2 are SGHTA and FQGTGA. This CDR3 contains 13 residues.